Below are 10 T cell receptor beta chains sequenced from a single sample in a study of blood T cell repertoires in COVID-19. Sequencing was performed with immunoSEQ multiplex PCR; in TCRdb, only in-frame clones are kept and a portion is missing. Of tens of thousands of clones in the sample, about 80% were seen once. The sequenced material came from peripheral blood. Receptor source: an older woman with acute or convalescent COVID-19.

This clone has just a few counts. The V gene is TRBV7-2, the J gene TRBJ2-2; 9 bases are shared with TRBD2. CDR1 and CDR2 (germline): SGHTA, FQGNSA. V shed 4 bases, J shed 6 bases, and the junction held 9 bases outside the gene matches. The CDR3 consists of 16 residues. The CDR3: CASSSVAGAVPGELFF. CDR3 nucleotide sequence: TGTGCCAGCAGCTCAGTAGCGGGGGCCGTGCCCGGGGAGCTGTTTTTT.

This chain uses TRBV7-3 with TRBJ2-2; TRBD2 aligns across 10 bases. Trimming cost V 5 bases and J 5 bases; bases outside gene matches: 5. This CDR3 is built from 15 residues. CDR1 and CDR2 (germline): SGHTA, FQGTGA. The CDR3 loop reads CASSITSGDTGELFF. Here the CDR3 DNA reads TGTGCCAGCAGCATCACTAGCGGGGATACCGGGGAGCTGTTTTTT.

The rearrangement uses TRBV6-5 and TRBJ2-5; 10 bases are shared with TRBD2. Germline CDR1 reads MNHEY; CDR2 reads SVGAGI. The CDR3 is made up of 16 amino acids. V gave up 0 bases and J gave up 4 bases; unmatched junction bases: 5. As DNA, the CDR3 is TGTGCCAGCAGTTACTCGAAGGCTAGCGGGGGAGAGACCCAGTACTTC. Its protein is CASSYSKASGGETQYF.

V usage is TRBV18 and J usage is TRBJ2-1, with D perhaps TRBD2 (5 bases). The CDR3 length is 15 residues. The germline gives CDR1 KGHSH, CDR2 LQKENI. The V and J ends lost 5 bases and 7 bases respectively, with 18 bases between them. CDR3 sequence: CASSFRSWSGNEQFF. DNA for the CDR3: TGTGCCAGCTCATTCCGGTCTTGGTCGGGAAATGAGCAGTTCTTC. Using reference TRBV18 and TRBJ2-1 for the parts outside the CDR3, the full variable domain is NAGVMQNPRHLVRRRGQEARLRCSPMKGHSHVYWYRQLPEEGLKFMVYLQKENIIDESGMPKERFSAEFPKEGPSILRIQQVVRGDSAAYFCASSFRSWSGNEQFFGPGTRLTVL.

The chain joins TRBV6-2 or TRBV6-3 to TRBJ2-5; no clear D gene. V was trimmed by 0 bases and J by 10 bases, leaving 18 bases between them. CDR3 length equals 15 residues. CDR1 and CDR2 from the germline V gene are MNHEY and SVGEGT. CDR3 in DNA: TGTGCCAGCAGTTACTCGCTACCCGTTCGTGCGCGCCAGTACTTC. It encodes CASSYSLPVRARQYF.

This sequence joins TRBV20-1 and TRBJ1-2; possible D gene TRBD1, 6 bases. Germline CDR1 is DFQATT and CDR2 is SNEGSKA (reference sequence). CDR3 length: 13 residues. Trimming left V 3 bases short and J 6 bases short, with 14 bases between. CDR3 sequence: CSASEGGRDGYTF. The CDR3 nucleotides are TGCAGTGCTAGTGAAGGGGGAAGAGATGGCTACACCTTC.

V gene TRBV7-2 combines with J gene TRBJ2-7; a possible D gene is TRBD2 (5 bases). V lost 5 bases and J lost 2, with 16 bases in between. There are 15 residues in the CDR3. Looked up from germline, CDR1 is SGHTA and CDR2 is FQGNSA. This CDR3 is CASSPQAGTAYEQYF. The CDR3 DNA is TGTGCCAGCAGCCCCCAGGCGGGCACGGCCTACGAGCAGTACTTC.

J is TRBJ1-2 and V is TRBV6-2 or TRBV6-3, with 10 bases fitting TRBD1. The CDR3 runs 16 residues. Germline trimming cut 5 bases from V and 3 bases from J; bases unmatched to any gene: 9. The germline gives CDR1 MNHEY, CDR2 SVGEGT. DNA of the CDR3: TGTGCCAGCAGTCAACCCACCGGGACAGGGGACTATGGCTACACCTTC. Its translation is CASSQPTGTGDYGYTF.

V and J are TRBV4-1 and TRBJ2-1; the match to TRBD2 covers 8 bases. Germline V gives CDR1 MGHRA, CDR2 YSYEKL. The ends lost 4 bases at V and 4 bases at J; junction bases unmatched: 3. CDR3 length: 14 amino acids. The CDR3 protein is CASSLRGGYNEQFF. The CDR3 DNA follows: TGCGCCAGCAGCCTTCGGGGGGGATACAATGAGCAGTTCTTC.

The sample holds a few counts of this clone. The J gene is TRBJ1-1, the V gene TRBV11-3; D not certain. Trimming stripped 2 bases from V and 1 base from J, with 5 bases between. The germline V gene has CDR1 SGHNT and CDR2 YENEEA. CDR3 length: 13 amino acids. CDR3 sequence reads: CASSLTQNTEAFF. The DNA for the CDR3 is TGTGCCAGCAGCTTAACACAGAACACTGAAGCTTTCTTT. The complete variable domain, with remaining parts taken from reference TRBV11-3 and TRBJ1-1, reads EAGVVQSPRYKIIEKKQPVAFWCNPISGHNTLYWYLQNLGQGPELLIRYENEEAVDDSQLPKDRFSAERLKGVDSTLKIQPAELGDSAVYLCASSLTQNTEAFFGQGTRLTVV.